The sequence of this TCR beta chain was determined in a study of cytomegalovirus exposure and HLA in healthy donors. About the research overall: According to later analysis, the same platform produced the 120 validation and 666 first-cohort repertoires.

As for this clone: Its antigen is not known.

The study drew the donors from its approximately 110-subject validation cohort, separate from the roughly 700-subject first cohort. Some clones are missing from TCRdb's copy, which holds only in-frame ones; the method was immunoSEQ multiplex PCR. Of fewer than 150,000 clones listed, 88% are singletons. Germline loops: CDR1 SGHDT, CDR2 YYEEEE. V was cut by 0 bases and J by 0 bases, with 9 bases left in between. CDR3 length equals 15 residues. Study results and caveats: The study listed some 160 cytomegalovirus-associated TCR beta chains. Through in vitro validation, a few CMV-associated chains were shown to be specific for CMV antigens.

This sequence originates from a woman younger than 35 in good health and CMV-seropositive. The V and J genes are TRBV5-6 and TRBJ1-1; D gene unclear. The sequencing sample was made of PBMCs. In DNA form, the CDR3 reads TGTGCCAGCAGCTTGGTCGGCGGGCTGAACACTGAAGCTTTCTTT. This sequence encodes CASSLVGGLNTEAFF.